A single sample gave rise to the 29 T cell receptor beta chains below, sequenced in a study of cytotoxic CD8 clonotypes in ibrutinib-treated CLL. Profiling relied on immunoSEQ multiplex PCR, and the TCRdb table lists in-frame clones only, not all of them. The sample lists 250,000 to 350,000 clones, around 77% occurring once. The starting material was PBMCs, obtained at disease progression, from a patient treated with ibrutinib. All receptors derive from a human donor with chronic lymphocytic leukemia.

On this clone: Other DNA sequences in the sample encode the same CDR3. The CDR3 reads CASTRSSRYEQYF. CDR3 coding DNA: TGTGCCAGCACGAGATCTAGCCGATACGAGCAGTACTTC. V usage is TRBV6-1 and J usage is TRBJ2-7; possible D gene TRBD2, 5 bases. The CDR3 has 13 amino acids. Per the germline V gene, CDR1 is MNHNS and CDR2 is SASEGT. The germline V and J ends were trimmed by 7 bases and 4 bases, with 14 bases remaining between them.

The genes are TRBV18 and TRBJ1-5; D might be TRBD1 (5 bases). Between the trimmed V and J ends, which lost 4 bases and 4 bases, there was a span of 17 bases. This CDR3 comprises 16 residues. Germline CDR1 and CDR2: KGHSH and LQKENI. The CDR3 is CASSLSAGIGNQPQHF. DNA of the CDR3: TGTGCCAGCTCACTCAGTGCAGGGATTGGGAATCAGCCCCAGCATTTT. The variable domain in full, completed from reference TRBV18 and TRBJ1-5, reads NAGVMQNPRHLVRRRGQEARLRCSPMKGHSHVYWYRQLPEEGLKFMVYLQKENIIDESGMPKERFSAEFPKEGPSILRIQQVVRGDSAAYFCASSLSAGIGNQPQHFGDGTRLSIL.

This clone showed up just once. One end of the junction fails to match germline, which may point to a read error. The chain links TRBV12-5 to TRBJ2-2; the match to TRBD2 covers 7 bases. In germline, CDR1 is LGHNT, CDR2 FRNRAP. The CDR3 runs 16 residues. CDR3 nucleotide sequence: TGTGCTAGTGGATTGGGACTACCTCGGAACACCGGGGAGCTGTTTTTT. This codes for CASGLGLPRNTGELFF. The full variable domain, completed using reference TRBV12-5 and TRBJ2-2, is DARVTQTPRHKVTEMGQEVTMRCQPILGHNTVFWYRQTMMQGLELLAYFRNRAPLDDSGMPKDRFSAEMPDATLATLKIQPSEPRDSAVYFCASGLGLPRNTGELFFGEGSRLTVL.

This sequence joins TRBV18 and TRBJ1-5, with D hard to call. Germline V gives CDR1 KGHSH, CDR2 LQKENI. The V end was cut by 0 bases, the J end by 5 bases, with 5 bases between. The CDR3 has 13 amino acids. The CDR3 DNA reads TGTGCCAGCTCACCACCGTCGGATCAGCCCCAGCATTTT. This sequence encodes CASSPPSDQPQHF.

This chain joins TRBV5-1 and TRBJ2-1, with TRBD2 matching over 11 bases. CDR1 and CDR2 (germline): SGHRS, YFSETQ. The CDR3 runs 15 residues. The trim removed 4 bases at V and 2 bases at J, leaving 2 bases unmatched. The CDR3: CASSPSGRTYNEQFF. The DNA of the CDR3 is TGCGCCAGCAGCCCTAGCGGGAGGACCTACAATGAGCAGTTCTTC. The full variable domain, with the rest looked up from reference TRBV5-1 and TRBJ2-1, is KAGVTQTPRYLIKTRGQQVTLSCSPISGHRSVSWYQQTPGQGLQFLFEYFSETQRNKGNFPGRFSGRQFSNSRSEMNVSTLELGDSALYLCASSPSGRTYNEQFFGPGTRLTVL.

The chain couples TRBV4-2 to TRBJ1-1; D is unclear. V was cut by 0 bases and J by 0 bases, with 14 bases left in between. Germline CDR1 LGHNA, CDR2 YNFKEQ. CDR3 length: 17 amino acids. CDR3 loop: CASSQDSARSMNTEAFF. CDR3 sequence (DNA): TGTGCCAGCAGCCAAGATTCAGCCAGAAGCATGAACACTGAAGCTTTCTTT.

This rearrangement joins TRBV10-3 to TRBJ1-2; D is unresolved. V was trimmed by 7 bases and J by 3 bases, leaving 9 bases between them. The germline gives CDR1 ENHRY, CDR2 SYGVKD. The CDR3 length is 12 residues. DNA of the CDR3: TGTGCCATCACCCGGGAGGACTATGGCTACACCTTC. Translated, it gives CAITREDYGYTF.

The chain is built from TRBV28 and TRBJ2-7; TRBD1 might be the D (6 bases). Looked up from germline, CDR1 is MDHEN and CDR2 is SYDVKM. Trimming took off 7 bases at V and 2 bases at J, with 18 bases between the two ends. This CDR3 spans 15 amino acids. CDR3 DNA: TGTGCCAGCAAACCGGACAGCTTTGCGGCCTACGAGCAGTACTTC. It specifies CASKPDSFAAYEQYF.

CDR3 bases: TGTGCCAGCGGGACAGGGGGCAGGAAGACCCAGTACTTC. Translation gives CASGTGGRKTQYF. The chain couples TRBV19 to TRBJ2-5, with 12 bases fitting TRBD1. Germline loops: CDR1 LNHDA, CDR2 SQIVND (reference sequence). V lost 9 bases to trimming and J lost 6 bases; unmatched junction nucleotides: 5. The CDR3 is made up of 13 amino acids. Using reference TRBV19 and TRBJ2-5 for the parts outside the CDR3, the full variable domain is DGGITQSPKYLFRKEGQNVTLSCEQNLNHDAMYWYRQDPGQGLRLIYYSQIVNDFQKGDIAEGYSVSREKKESFPLTVTSAQKNPTAFYLCASGTGGRKTQYFGPGTRLLVL.

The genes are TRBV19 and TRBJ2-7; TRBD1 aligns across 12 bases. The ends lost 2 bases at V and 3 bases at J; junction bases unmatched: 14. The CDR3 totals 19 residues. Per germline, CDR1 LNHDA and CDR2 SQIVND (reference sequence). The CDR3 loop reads CASSIQGQGAPGGSYEQYF. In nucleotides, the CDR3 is TGTGCCAGTAGTATACAGGGACAGGGGGCGCCTGGCGGGAGCTACGAGCAGTACTTC.

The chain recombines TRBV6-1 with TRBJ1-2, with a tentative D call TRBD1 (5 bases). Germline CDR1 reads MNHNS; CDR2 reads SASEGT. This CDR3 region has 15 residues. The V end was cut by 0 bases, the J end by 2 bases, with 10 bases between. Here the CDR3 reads CASSEAGLWNYGYTF. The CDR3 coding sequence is TGTGCCAGCAGTGAAGCGGGACTTTGGAACTATGGCTACACCTTC.

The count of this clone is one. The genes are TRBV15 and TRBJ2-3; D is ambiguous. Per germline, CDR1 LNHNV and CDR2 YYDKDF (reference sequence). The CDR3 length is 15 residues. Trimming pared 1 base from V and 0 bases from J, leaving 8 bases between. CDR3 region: CATSRAWQSTDTQYF. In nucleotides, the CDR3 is TGTGCCACCAGCAGAGCGTGGCAGAGCACAGATACGCAGTATTTT.

The CDR3 DNA follows: TGTGCCAGCAGCCTGTCCCATTTAAATACCGGTGGCTACACCTTC. Amino acid sequence: CASSLSHLNTGGYTF. The chain uses TRBV7-2 and TRBJ1-2; D remains unclear. Germline assignment: CDR1 SGHTA and CDR2 FQGNSA. This CDR3 is 15 amino acids long. The ends were cut back, 5 bases at V and 7 bases at J, with 20 bases in the middle.

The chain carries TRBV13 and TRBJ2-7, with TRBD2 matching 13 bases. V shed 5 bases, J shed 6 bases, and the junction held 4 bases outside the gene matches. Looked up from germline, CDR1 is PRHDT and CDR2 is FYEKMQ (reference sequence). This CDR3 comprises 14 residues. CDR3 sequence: CASSPGLAGAEQYF. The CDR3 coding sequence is TGTGCCAGCAGCCCCGGACTAGCGGGAGCCGAGCAGTACTTC.

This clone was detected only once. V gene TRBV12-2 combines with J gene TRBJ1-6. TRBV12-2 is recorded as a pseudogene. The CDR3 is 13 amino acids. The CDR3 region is CASRPVPPQTLHF. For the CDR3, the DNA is TGTGCAAGTCGCCCCGTTCCCCCCCAAACCCTCCACTTT.

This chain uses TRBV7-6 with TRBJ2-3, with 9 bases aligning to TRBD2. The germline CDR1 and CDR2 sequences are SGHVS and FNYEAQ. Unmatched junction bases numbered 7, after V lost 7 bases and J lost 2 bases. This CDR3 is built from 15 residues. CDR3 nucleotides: TGTGCCAGCACCGAGACTAGCGGCCCCACAGATACGCAGTATTTT. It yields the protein CASTETSGPTDTQYF.

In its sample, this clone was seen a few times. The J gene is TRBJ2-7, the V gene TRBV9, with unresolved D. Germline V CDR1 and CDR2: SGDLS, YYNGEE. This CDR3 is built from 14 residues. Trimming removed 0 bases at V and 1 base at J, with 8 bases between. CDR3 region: CASSVGSGSYEQYF. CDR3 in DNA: TGTGCCAGCAGCGTAGGATCGGGTTCCTACGAGCAGTACTTC.

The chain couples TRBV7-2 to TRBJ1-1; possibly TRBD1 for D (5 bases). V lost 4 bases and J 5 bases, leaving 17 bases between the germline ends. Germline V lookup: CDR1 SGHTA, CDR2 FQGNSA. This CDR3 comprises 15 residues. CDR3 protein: CASSSLAGLRTEAFF. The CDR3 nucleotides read TGTGCCAGCAGCTCCCTTGCGGGGCTTCGAACTGAAGCTTTCTTT.

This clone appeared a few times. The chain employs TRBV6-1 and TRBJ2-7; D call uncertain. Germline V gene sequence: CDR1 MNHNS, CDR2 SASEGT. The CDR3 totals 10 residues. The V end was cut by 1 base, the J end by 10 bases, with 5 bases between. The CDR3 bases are TGTGCCAGCAGTGAAGGGCTCCAGTACTTC. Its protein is CASSEGLQYF.

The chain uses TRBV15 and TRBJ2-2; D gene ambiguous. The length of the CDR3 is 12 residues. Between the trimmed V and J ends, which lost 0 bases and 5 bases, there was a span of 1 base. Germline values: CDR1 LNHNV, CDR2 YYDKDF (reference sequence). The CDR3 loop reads CATSRDTGELFF. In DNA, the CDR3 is TGTGCCACCAGCAGAGATACCGGGGAGCTGTTTTTT.

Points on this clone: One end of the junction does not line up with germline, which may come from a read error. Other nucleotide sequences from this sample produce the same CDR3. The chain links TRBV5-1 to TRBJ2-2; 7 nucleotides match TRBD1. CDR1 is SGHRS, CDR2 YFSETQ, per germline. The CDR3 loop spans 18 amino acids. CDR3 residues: CASSLVPPTGANTGELFF. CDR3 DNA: TGCGCCAGCAGCTTGGTCCCCCCAACAGGGGCAAACACCGGGGAACTGTTTTTT.

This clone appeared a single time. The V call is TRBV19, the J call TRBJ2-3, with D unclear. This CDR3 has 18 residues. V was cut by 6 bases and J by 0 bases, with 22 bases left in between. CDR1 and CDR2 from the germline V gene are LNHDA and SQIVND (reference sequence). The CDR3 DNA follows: TGTGCCAGTAGCCCAACAGACCTTCTTAAGCCAAGCACAGATACGCAGTATTTT. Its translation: CASSPTDLLKPSTDTQYF.

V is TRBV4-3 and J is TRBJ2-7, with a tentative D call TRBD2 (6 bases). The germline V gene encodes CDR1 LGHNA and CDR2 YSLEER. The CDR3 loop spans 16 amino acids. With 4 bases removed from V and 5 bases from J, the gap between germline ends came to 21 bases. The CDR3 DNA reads TGCGCCAGCAGCCGATCAGCGGGTACTGGTGGGAACGAGCAGTACTTC. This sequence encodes CASSRSAGTGGNEQYF.

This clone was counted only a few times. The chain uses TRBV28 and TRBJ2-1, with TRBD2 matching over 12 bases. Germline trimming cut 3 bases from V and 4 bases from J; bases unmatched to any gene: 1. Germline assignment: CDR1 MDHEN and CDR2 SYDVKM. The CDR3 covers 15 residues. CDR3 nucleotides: TGTGCCAGCAGTTTTGGACTAGCGGGATACAATGAGCAGTTCTTC. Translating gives CASSFGLAGYNEQFF.

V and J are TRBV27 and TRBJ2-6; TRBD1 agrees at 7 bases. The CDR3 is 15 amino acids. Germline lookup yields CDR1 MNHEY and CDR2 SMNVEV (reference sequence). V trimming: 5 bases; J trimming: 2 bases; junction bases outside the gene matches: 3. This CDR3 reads CASSQRGPGANVLTF. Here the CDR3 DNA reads TGTGCCAGCAGTCAAAGGGGGCCTGGGGCCAACGTCCTGACTTTC.

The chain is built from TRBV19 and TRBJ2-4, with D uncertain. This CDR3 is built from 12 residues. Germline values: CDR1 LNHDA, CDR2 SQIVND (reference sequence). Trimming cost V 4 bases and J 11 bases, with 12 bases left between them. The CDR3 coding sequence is TGTGCCAGTAGTACCACACCGTTGTTTCAGTACTTC. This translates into CASSTTPLFQYF.

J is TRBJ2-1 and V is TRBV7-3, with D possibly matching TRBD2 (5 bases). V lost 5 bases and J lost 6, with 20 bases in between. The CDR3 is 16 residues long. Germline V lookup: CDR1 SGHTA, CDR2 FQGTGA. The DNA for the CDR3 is TGTGCCAGCAGCCCGAGGGAGTCGAAGGCCTTCAATGAGCAGTTCTTC. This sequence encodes CASSPRESKAFNEQFF. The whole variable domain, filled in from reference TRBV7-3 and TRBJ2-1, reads GAGVSQTPSNKVTEKGKYVELRCDPISGHTALYWYRQSLGQGPEFLIYFQGTGAADDSGLPNDRFFAVRPEGSVSTLKIQRTERGDSAVYLCASSPRESKAFNEQFFGPGTRLTVL.

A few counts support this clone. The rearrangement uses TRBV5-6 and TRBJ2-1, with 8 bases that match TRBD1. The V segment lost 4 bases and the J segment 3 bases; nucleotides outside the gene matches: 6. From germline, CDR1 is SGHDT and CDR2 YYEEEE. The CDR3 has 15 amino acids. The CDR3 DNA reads TGTGCCAGCAGCCCTCCAGGGGGCGGCTACAATGAGCAGTTCTTC. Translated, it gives CASSPPGGGYNEQFF.

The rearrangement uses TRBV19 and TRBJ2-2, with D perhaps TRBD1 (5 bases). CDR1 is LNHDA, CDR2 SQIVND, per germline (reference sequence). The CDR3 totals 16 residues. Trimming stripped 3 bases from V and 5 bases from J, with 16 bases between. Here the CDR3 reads CASSIRSGFRTGELFF. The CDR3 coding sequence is TGTGCCAGTAGTATTAGGTCAGGGTTTAGGACCGGGGAGCTGTTTTTT.